This T cell receptor beta chain was sequenced during a study of blood T cell repertoires in COVID-19. In the study overall: The United States, Italy and Spain provided the acute and convalescent COVID-19 samples.

TCRdb keeps only in-frame clones here, not all; method: immunoSEQ multiplex PCR. This sample has about 480,000 clones, with around 89% found just once. The germline gives CDR1 SGHNT, CDR2 YYREEE (reference sequence). The CDR3 consists of 16 residues. A word on this clone: At one boundary the junction diverges from the germline segment, which might be a read error.

The study assigned cohorts using participant-reported clinical history. The chain recombines TRBV5-4 with TRBJ1-2; 8 nucleotides align to TRBD1. The receptor was isolated from a woman aged 40 to 55 who had recovered from COVID-19. Material for sequencing was PBMCs or T cells enriched from blood (not recorded which). CDR3 in amino acids: CASSGRTGKRNSGYTF. DNA for the CDR3: TGTGCCAGCAGCGGGAGGACAGGGAAGAGAAACTCTGGCTACACCTTC.